These 5 T cell receptor beta chains were sequenced from one sample in a study of blood T cells in healthy people across ages. Next came a second PCR, run for about 6 to 11 cycles, which used a sample-barcoded 5' primer along with a J-beta primer mix. TCRdb fed the 5' RACE reads into MiXCR, producing one record per CDR3 protein. Of approximately 800,000 distinct CDR3 sequences in the sample, roughly 56% were seen once. Sequencing input: blood. The origin of the receptors is a man aged 40-49 years in good health.

This clonotype was observed a few times. CDR3 in DNA: TGTGCCAGCAGGGGAGAGGGGGCAGGGAATGAGCAGTTCTTC. It encodes CASRGEGAGNEQFF. V and J are TRBV9 and TRBJ2-1; 7 bases are shared with TRBD1. The CDR3 consists of 14 residues. Germline CDR1 and CDR2: SGDLS and YYNGEE. The V and J ends lost 5 bases and 7 bases, in that order; junction bases with no gene match: 9.

The chain couples TRBV7-2 to TRBJ1-5, with TRBD1 as a possible D gene (6 bases). The CDR3 has 16 residues. Germline lookup yields CDR1 SGHTA and CDR2 FQGNSA. V was trimmed by 5 bases and J by 0 bases, leaving 14 bases between them. The CDR3 protein is CASSPLWGASNQPQHF. The DNA for the CDR3 is TGTGCCAGCAGCCCCCTCTGGGGGGCTAGCAATCAGCCCCAGCATTTT.

The V call is TRBV12-3 or TRBV12-4, the J call TRBJ2-1; 11 positions agree with TRBD2. With V trimmed by 1 base and J by 11 bases, 13 bases remained unmatched. This CDR3 has 17 amino acids. The CDR3 reads CASSLGVLAGGPKQQFF. CDR3 nucleotides: TGTGCCAGCAGTTTAGGGGTCCTAGCGGGAGGCCCGAAGCAGCAGTTCTTC.

The chain couples TRBV7-9 to TRBJ2-2, with no clear D. V was clipped by 1 base and J by 15 bases, with 12 bases between them. Germline assignment: CDR1 SEHNR and CDR2 FQNEAQ (reference sequence). The CDR3 is made up of 12 amino acids. This chain's CDR3 is CASSLESFRLFF. DNA for the CDR3: TGTGCCAGCAGCTTAGAGAGCTTCAGGTTGTTTTTT.

V is TRBV4-2 and J is TRBJ2-1, with no clear D. Germline V gives CDR1 LGHNA, CDR2 YNFKEQ. The germline V and J ends were trimmed by 4 bases and 3 bases, with 13 bases remaining between them. The CDR3 is made up of 15 amino acids. CDR3 bases: TGTGCCAGCAGCCTCTCCCCGGGCCTCTACAATGAGCAGTTCTTC. This translates into CASSLSPGLYNEQFF.